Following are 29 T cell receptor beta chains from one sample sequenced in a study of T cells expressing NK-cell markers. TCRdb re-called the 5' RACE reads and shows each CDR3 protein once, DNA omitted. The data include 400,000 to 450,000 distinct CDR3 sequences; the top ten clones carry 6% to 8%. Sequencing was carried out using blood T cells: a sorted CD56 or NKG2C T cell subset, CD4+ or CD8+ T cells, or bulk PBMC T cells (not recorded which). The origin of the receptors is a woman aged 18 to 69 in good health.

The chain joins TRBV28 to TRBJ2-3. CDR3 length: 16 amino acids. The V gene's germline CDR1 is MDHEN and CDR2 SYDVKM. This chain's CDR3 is CASSPIGQTSTDTQYF. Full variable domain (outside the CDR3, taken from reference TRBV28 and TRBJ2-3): DVKVTQSSRYLVKRTGEKVFLECVQDMDHENMFWYRQDPGLGLRLIYFSYDVKMKEKGDIPEGYSVSREKKERFSLILESASTNQTSMYLCASSPIGQTSTDTQYFGPGTRLTVL.

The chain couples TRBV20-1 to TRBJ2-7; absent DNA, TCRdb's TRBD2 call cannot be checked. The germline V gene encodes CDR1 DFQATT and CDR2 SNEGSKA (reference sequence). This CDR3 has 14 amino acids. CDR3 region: CSATGGLAGYEQYF.

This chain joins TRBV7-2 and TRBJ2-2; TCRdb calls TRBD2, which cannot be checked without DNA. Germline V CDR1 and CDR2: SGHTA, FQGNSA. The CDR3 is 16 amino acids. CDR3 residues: CASSLDGLARTGELFF.

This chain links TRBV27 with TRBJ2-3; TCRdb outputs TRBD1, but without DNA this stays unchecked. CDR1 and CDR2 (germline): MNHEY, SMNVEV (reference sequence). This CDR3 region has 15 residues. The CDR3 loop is CASRSSGGLTDTQYF.

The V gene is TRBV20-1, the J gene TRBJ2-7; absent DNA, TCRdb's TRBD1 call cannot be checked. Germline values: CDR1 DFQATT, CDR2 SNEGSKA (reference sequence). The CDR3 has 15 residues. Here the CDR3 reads CSARGGTGGTYEQYF.

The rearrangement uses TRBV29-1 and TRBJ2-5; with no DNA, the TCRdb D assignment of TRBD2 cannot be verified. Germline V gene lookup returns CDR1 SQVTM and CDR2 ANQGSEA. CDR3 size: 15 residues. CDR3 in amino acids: CSVTTGLAGGETQYF.

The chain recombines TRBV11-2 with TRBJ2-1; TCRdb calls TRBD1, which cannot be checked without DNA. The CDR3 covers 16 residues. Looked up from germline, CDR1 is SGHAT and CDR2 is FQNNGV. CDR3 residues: CASSFPLTGSYNEQFF.

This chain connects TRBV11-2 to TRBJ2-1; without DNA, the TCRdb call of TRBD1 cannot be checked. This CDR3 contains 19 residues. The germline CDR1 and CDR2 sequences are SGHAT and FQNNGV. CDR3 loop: CASSFHAIAGRPPYNEQFF.

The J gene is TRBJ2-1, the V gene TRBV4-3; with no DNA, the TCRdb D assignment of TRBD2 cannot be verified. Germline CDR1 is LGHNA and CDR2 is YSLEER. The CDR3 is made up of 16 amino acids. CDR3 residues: CASSQDKRETYNEQFF.

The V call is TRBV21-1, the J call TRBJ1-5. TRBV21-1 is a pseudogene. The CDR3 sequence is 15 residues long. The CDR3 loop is CASSKGTRGDQPQHF.

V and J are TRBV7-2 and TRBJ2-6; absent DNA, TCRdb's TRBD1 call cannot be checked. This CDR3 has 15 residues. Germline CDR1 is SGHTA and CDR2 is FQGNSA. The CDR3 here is CASSLGGAYANVLTF.

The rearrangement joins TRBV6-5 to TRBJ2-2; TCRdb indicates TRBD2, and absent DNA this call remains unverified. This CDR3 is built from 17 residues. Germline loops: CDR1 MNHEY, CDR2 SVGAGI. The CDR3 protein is CASSYRASRASTGELFF.

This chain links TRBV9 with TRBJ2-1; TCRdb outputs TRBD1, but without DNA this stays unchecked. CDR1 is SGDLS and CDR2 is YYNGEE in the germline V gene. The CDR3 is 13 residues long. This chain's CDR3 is CASSRTGRHEQFF.

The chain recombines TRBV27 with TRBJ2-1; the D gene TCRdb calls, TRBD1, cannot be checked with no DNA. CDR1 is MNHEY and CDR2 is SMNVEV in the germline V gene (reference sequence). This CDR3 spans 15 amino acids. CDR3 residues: CASSSTAAGANEQFF.

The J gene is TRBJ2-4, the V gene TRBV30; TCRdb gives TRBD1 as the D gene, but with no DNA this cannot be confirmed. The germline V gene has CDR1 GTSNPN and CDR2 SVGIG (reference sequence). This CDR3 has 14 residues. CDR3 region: CAWSVGTGRDIQYF.

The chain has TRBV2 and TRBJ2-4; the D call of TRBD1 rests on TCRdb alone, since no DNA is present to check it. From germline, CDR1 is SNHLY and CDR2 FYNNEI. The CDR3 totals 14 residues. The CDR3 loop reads CASTEQDPKNIQYF.

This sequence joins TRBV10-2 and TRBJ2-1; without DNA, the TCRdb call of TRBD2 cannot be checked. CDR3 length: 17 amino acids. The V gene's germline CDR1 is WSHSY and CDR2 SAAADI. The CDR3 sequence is CASRPSGRRNSYNEQFF.

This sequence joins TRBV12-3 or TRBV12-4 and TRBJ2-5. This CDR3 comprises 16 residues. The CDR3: CASSFALQGDEETQYF.

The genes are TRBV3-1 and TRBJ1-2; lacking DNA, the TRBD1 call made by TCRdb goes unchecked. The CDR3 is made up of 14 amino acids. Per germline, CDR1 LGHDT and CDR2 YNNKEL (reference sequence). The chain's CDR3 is CASSHRDRVWGYTF.

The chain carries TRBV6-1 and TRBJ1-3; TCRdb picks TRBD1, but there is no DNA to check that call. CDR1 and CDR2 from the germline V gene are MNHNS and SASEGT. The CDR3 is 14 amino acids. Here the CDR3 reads CASSSQGPGNTIYF.

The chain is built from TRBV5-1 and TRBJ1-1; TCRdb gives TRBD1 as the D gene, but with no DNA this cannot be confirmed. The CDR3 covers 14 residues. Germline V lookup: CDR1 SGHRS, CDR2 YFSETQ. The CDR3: CASSSGTGKSEAFF.

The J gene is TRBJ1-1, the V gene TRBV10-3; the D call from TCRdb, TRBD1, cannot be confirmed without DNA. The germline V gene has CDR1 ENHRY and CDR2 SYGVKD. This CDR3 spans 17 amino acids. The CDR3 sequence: CAISETSGVGRNTEAFF.

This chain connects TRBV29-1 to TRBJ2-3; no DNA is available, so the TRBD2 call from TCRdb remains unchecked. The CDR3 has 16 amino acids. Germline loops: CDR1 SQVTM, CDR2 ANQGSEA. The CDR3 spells CSVFGPSGAPTDTQYF.

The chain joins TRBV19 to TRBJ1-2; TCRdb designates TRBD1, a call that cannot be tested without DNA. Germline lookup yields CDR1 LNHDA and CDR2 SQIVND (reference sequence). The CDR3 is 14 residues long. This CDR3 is CASSISGQGRGYTF.

CDR3 region: CASRGQGVENTEAFF. This chain uses TRBV2 with TRBJ1-1; there is no DNA to check the TCRdb D call of TRBD1. The CDR3 runs 15 residues. CDR1 SNHLY and CDR2 FYNNEI come from the germline V gene.

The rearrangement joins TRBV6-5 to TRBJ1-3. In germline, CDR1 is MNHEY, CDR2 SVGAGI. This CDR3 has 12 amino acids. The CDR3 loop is CASSSRGNTIYF.

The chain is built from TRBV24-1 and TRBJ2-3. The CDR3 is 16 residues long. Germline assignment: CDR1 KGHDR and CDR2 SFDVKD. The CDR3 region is CATSDLGIRSTDTQYF.

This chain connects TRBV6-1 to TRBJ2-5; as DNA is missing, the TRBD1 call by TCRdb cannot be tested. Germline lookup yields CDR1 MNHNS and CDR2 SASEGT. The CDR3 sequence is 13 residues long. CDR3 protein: CASSDWAGETQYF.

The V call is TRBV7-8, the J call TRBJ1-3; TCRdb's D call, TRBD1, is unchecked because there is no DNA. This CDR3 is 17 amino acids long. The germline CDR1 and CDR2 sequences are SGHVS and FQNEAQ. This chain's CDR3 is CASSRDTYRVSGNTIYF.